The rows below give T cell receptor beta chains drawn from one sample of a study of T cells in Graves' hyperthyroidism and ophthalmopathy. One entry per CDR3 protein results from TCRdb running MiXCR on the multiplex PCR reads. The table shows fewer than 500,000 distinct CDR3 sequences, with roughly 14% occurring only once. Sequencing was performed on blood. The receptors were sampled from a man between 18 and 29 years old with Graves' ophthalmopathy. Both conserved end residues are trimmed from each CDR3. The order of the fields is J gene, V gene, D gene, CDR3 protein. D genes are given only for firm matches.

j_gene: TRBJ2-7
v_gene: TRBV6-1
d_gene: TRBD1
CDR3aa: ASSPNAPRDSHEQY

j_gene: TRBJ2-2
v_gene: TRBV7-3
d_gene: -
CDR3aa: ASSPQTNTGELF

j_gene: TRBJ2-7
v_gene: TRBV5-1
d_gene: -
CDR3aa: ASSQDRQIREQY

j_gene: TRBJ2-7
v_gene: TRBV5-1
d_gene: -
CDR3aa: ASSPGRRGEQY

j_gene: TRBJ2-5
v_gene: TRBV12-3/TRBV12-4
d_gene: -
CDR3aa: ASSGTEVEETQY

j_gene: TRBJ1-5
v_gene: TRBV7-2
d_gene: -
CDR3aa: ASSSWDNQPQH

j_gene: TRBJ2-7
v_gene: TRBV12-3/TRBV12-4
d_gene: -
CDR3aa: AISEGPSGYEQY

j_gene: TRBJ2-3
v_gene: TRBV11-2
d_gene: -
CDR3aa: ASSGRGLGTDTQY

j_gene: TRBJ2-1
v_gene: TRBV5-6
d_gene: TRBD1
CDR3aa: ASSLGQYEQF

j_gene: TRBJ2-1
v_gene: TRBV28
d_gene: -
CDR3aa: ASSPSRVNEQF

j_gene: TRBJ1-1
v_gene: TRBV30
d_gene: -
CDR3aa: AWSRDINTEAF

j_gene: TRBJ2-5
v_gene: TRBV5-4
d_gene: TRBD2
CDR3aa: ASSNPILAGGETQY

j_gene: TRBJ2-7
v_gene: TRBV20-1
d_gene: -
CDR3aa: SLLGASTGEQY

j_gene: TRBJ2-7
v_gene: TRBV6-1
d_gene: TRBD2
CDR3aa: ASSDILAGAYEQY

j_gene: TRBJ2-2
v_gene: TRBV6-2/TRBV6-3
d_gene: -
CDR3aa: ASTGGPNTGELF

j_gene: TRBJ2-1
v_gene: TRBV11-3
d_gene: TRBD1
CDR3aa: ASSLQPGQGNNEQF

j_gene: TRBJ2-2
v_gene: TRBV14
d_gene: TRBD2
CDR3aa: ASSRPTSGISPNTGELF

j_gene: TRBJ1-5
v_gene: TRBV19
d_gene: TRBD1
CDR3aa: ASSSRDRNQPQH

j_gene: TRBJ2-5
v_gene: TRBV10-3
d_gene: TRBD1
CDR3aa: AISDLDRGEETQY

j_gene: TRBJ2-5
v_gene: TRBV5-1
d_gene: -
CDR3aa: ASSFNDRETQY

j_gene: TRBJ1-1
v_gene: TRBV3-1
d_gene: -
CDR3aa: ASSQAGRKAF

j_gene: TRBJ1-1
v_gene: TRBV6-1
d_gene: TRBD1
CDR3aa: ASSEDRGTEAF

j_gene: TRBJ2-7
v_gene: TRBV15
d_gene: -
CDR3aa: ATSRSGPLTYEQY

j_gene: TRBJ1-2
v_gene: TRBV24-1
d_gene: TRBD1
CDR3aa: ATSDPGQGDYGYT

j_gene: TRBJ2-1
v_gene: TRBV7-8
d_gene: -
CDR3aa: ASSLDPPSNEQF

j_gene: TRBJ2-3
v_gene: TRBV15
d_gene: TRBD2
CDR3aa: ATSRLAGATDTQY

j_gene: TRBJ2-6
v_gene: TRBV4-1
d_gene: -
CDR3aa: ASSQVGDPGANVLT